This T cell receptor (beta chain) emerged from a study of blood T cell repertoires in COVID-19 (dated by TCRdb to the early 2020s). With respect to the entire study: Collaborator samples came from the United States, Italy and Spain and covered acute and convalescent phases of COVID-19. The material from the prospective study consisted of cDNA or gDNA derived from T cells, B-cell-depleted T cells, or PBMCs. HLA class I and class II types, where available, came from metadata supplied by the sample provider rather than from assay-based typing. A freely available public database, intended as a resource for researchers studying the immune response to SARS-CoV-2, is where the repertoires were released. Subjects who had been exposed to COVID-19, were actively infected with it, or had recovered from it provided the deeply sampled blood TCRbeta repertoires that made up the dataset. Samples were obtained from the ongoing ImmuneRACE study (first 160 participants) and from 1,254 subjects provided by 6 global collaborators. A de-identified subject ID, COVID-19 status, age in years and sex were almost always included in the sample metadata.

At one collaborating source in Seattle, patients were enrolled during active infection and were followed longitudinally through the course of disease. The collaborating institutions used their own protocols to collect whole blood in K2EDTA tubes. For TCRbeta analysis, collaborator samples were shipped as frozen whole blood, as isolated PBMCs, or as DNA extracted from either sample type. The immunoSEQ Assay, a bias-controlled multiplex PCR, was used to amplify TCRbeta CDR3 regions from genomic DNA. The study's own analysis went as follows. The number of nucleated cells in each sample was estimated by amplification of reference gene primers within the assay. To quantify the absolute abundance of each unique TCRbeta CDR3 rearrangement, sequence reads were collapsed and filtered. For each sample, productive Simpson clonality was calculated as the square root of Simpson's diversity index across productive rearrangements. In TCRdb, the immuneACCESS table is reduced to in-frame sequences with V and J assigned. These tables do not hold every clone; where another copy was compared, an unresolved V gene accounts for under half, and the others remain unexplained. That table gives V, J and clone size, and the DNA gave D and trimming. The sample yields more than 350,000 clones; roughly 90% were counted once. The ten largest clonotypes hold 3% of the sample.

Points the paper makes about the study in general: The amount of clinical and demographic metadata varied by source and participant and was provided uncurated.

About this clone: Its antigen is still unknown. Per-base quality was not reported, and no clone a single base away is much larger than it.

V is shortened by 4 bases, J by 3 bases, and the region joining them spans 21 bases. There are 17 amino acids in the CDR3, from cysteine to phenylalanine inclusive. The entry retains the CDR3 DNA only, 51 bases that are in frame from base 1. CDR1 MGHRA and CDR2 YSYEKL were looked up in the germline V gene. The receptor was isolated from a woman in her thirties with COVID-19, enrolled during active disease. The sequenced sample consisted of peripheral blood. The receptor chain draws on TRBV4-1 and TRBJ1-2, with the D gene too uncertain to name. The CDR3 amino acid sequence is: CASSPREVGVLDYGYTF. The DNA is as follows: TGCGCCAGCAGCCCTCGGGAGGTAGGAGTACTGGACTATGGCTACACCTTC.